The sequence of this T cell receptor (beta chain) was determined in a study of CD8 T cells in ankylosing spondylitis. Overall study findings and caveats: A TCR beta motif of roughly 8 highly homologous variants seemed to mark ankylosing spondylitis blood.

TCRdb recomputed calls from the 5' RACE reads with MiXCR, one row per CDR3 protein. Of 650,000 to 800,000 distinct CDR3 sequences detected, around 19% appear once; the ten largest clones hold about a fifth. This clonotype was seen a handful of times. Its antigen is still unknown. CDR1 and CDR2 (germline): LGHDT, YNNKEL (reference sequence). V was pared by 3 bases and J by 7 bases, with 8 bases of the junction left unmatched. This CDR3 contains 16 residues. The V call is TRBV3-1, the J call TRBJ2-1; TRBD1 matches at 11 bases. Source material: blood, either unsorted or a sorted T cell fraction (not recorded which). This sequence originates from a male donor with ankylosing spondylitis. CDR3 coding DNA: TGTGCCAGCAGCCACGCCGGGACAGGGGGAAGGAATGAGCAGTTCTTC. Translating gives CASSHAGTGGRNEQFF.